One and the same sample provided the 24 T cell receptor beta chains below, sequenced in a study of OX40 agonist ivuxolimab in advanced cancers. This table comes from immunoSEQ multiplex PCR, and its TCRdb copy is limited to in-frame clones, with some not included. This table has tens of thousands of clones, over 90% appearing once. The sample was CD4+ or CD8+ T cells sorted from blood, taken in a trial of the OX40 agonist ivuxolimab. The receptors were sampled from an adult with an advanced solid tumor such as melanoma, head and neck, liver or kidney cancer.

The V and J genes are TRBV28 and TRBJ2-1; the match to TRBD1 covers 8 bases. CDR3 length equals 15 residues. V dropped 5 bases and J dropped 6; count of bases not matched to a gene: 9. Germline-derived CDR1 and CDR2 are MDHEN and SYDVKM. CDR3 DNA sequence: TGTGCCAGCAGTGACTGGACAGGGAATCCCAATGAGCAGTTCTTC. Protein sequence: CASSDWTGNPNEQFF.

V gene TRBV6-5 combines with J gene TRBJ1-1; unclear D gene. Germline CDR1 is MNHEY and CDR2 is SVGAGI. V was clipped by 7 bases and J by 4 bases, with 13 bases between them. The CDR3 covers 13 residues. The chain's CDR3 is CASTLRGGTEAFF. CDR3 DNA: TGTGCCAGCACCTTACGAGGAGGCACTGAAGCTTTCTTT.

V gene TRBV9 combines with J gene TRBJ2-2; 10 positions match TRBD2. CDR3 length: 17 residues. Germline V lookup: CDR1 SGDLS, CDR2 YYNGEE. The V gene end was trimmed by 3 bases and the J gene end by 0 bases; junction bases not matched to a gene: 5. The CDR3 protein is CASSEPLAGANTGELFF. CDR3 DNA sequence: TGTGCCAGCAGCGAGCCTCTAGCGGGGGCGAACACCGGGGAGCTGTTTTTT.

The rearrangement joins TRBV4-3 to TRBJ1-1; D is unresolved. Trimming removed 4 bases at V and 3 bases at J, with 12 bases between. This CDR3 is built from 14 residues. Per the germline V gene, CDR1 is LGHNA and CDR2 is YSLEER. CDR3 DNA: TGCGCCAGCAGCCCCAGCCGCAGCTACACTGAAGCTTTCTTT. This encodes CASSPSRSYTEAFF.

The rearrangement joins TRBV9 to TRBJ2-3, with no clear D. The germline CDR1 and CDR2 sequences are SGDLS and YYNGEE. The CDR3 totals 12 residues. Trimming pared 5 bases from V and 4 bases from J, leaving 8 bases between. The CDR3 sequence is CASSYYADTQYF. The DNA for the CDR3 is TGTGCCAGCAGTTACTACGCAGATACGCAGTATTTT.

The rearrangement uses TRBV6-7 and TRBJ2-7; TRBD2 might be the D (5 bases). TRBV6-7 is placed among ORFs of uncertain function. The CDR3 is 12 amino acids. V was shortened by 11 bases and J by 2 bases, with 13 bases between the two germline ends. The CDR3 sequence: CALVSGTYEQYF. The CDR3 DNA reads as TGTGCCCTAGTGTCGGGAACCTACGAGCAGTACTTC.

The gene calls are TRBV9 and TRBJ2-2; 9 nucleotides align to TRBD2. Germline V gene sequence: CDR1 SGDLS, CDR2 YYNGEE. With 0 bases clipped from V and 7 bases from J, the junction kept 7 bases outside the gene matches. This CDR3 has 16 residues. The CDR3 loop is CASSVGGSGRSGELFF. The DNA of the CDR3 is TGTGCCAGCAGCGTAGGGGGCAGCGGGAGGAGCGGGGAGCTGTTTTTT.

The chain is built from TRBV28 and TRBJ2-3; tentative D call: TRBD1 (5 bases). Germline V gene sequence: CDR1 MDHEN, CDR2 SYDVKM. CDR3 length equals 15 residues. V gave up 3 bases and J gave up 2 bases, with 12 bases separating them. CDR3 amino acids: CASSFRQTPTDTQYF. CDR3 DNA sequence: TGTGCCAGCAGTTTTCGACAGACTCCCACAGATACGCAGTATTTT.

This rearrangement joins TRBV28 to TRBJ1-3; 9 nucleotides line up with TRBD1. The CDR3 covers 23 residues. V was clipped by 6 bases and J by 0 bases; unmatched bases: 27. The germline V gene encodes CDR1 MDHEN and CDR2 SYDVKM. Here the CDR3 reads CASSWGPGQGISRRRDSGNTIYF. CDR3 DNA sequence: TGTGCCAGCAGCTGGGGCCCGGGACAGGGCATCAGCCGACGACGAGACTCTGGAAACACCATATATTTT.

The gene calls are TRBV15 and TRBJ1-3; D might be TRBD1 (5 bases). There are 15 residues in the CDR3. The germline V gene encodes CDR1 LNHNV and CDR2 YYDKDF (reference sequence). V shed 7 bases and J shed 6 bases, with 19 bases lying between them. CDR3 sequence: CATTLFGAELNTIYF. The CDR3 DNA is TGTGCCACCACCCTCTTTGGGGCAGAGTTAAACACCATATATTTT.

The V call is TRBV28, the J call TRBJ2-3, with 11 bases identical to TRBD1. Trimming took 8 bases from V and 5 from J; bases not matched to a gene: 18. CDR1 is MDHEN and CDR2 is SYDVKM in the germline V gene. The CDR3 spans 18 residues. The CDR3 sequence: CASETMWTGGNRQDTQYF. The CDR3 DNA reads as TGTGCCAGCGAAACCATGTGGACAGGGGGCAATAGGCAAGATACGCAGTATTTT.

In its sample, this clone was seen once. V usage is TRBV5-4 and J usage is TRBJ2-7; D may be TRBD1 or TRBD2 (7 bases each). Germline V gene lookup returns CDR1 SGHNT and CDR2 YYREEE (reference sequence). The CDR3 is 17 amino acids. The germline V and J ends were trimmed by 4 bases and 5 bases, with 25 bases remaining between them. Here the CDR3 reads CASSPMDWEGAINEQYF. CDR3 nucleotides: TGTGCCAGCAGCCCGATGGACTGGGAGGGGGCAATCAACGAGCAGTACTTC.

V is TRBV27 and J is TRBJ2-7, with TRBD1 matching over 11 bases. The CDR3 runs to 14 residues. J was trimmed by 5 bases and V by 4 bases; bases with no gene match: 4. CDR1 is MNHEY and CDR2 is SMNVEV in the germline V gene (reference sequence). CDR3 sequence: CASSSGQGAHEQYF. CDR3 nucleotides: TGTGCCAGCAGTTCCGGACAGGGGGCCCACGAGCAGTACTTC.

The chain uses TRBV4-1 and TRBJ2-1, with TRBD2 as a possible D gene (5 bases). Germline CDR1 is MGHRA and CDR2 is YSYEKL. The CDR3 contains 18 residues. V was trimmed by 3 bases and J by 4 bases, leaving 22 bases between them. Here the CDR3 reads CASSHAFGESLFYNEQFF. CDR3 in DNA: TGCGCCAGCAGCCACGCCTTCGGGGAAAGCCTCTTTTACAATGAGCAGTTCTTC.

The CDR3: CASSDSSQGANYGYTF. The DNA for the CDR3 is TGTGCCAGCAGTGACTCGAGCCAGGGTGCTAACTATGGCTACACCTTC. The chain couples TRBV6-4 to TRBJ1-2; tentatively, D is TRBD1 (5 bases). The V gene's germline CDR1 is MRHNA and CDR2 SNTAGT. V shed 0 bases and J shed 0 bases, with 11 bases lying between them. CDR3 size: 16 residues.

The chain employs TRBV2 and TRBJ2-1, with D hard to call. CDR1 is SNHLY and CDR2 is FYNNEI in the germline V gene. The CDR3 spans 13 residues. Trimming cost V 5 bases and J 8 bases, with 13 bases left between them. This chain's CDR3 is CASSTGPADEQFF. Here the CDR3 DNA reads TGTGCCAGCAGTACTGGACCTGCCGATGAGCAGTTCTTC.

CDR3 loop: CASSGGDSPNEQYF. CDR3 bases: TGTGCCAGCAGCGGAGGGGACAGCCCCAACGAGCAGTACTTC. This sequence joins TRBV9 and TRBJ2-7, with 7 bases that match TRBD1. CDR3 length: 14 amino acids. Losses at the gene ends were 3 bases for V and 5 bases for J; bases not matched to a gene: 8. Germline loops: CDR1 SGDLS, CDR2 YYNGEE.

This chain uses TRBV5-1 with TRBJ2-7; 13 positions agree with TRBD2. The J segment lost 4 bases and the V segment lost 3 bases, leaving 1 base of the junction unmatched. The V gene's germline CDR1 is SGHRS and CDR2 YFSETQ. The CDR3 spans 14 residues. As DNA, the CDR3 is TGCGCCAGCAGCTGGACTAGCGGGAGTTACGAGCAGTACTTC. This sequence encodes CASSWTSGSYEQYF. The whole variable domain, filled in from reference TRBV5-1 and TRBJ2-7, reads KAGVTQTPRYLIKTRGQQVTLSCSPISGHRSVSWYQQTPGQGLQFLFEYFSETQRNKGNFPGRFSGRQFSNSRSEMNVSTLELGDSALYLCASSWTSGSYEQYFGPGTRLTVT.

This chain links TRBV4-1 with TRBJ2-7; 9 bases map to TRBD2. The germline V gene encodes CDR1 MGHRA and CDR2 YSYEKL. The CDR3 covers 15 residues. The V gene end was trimmed by 1 base and the J gene end by 2 bases; junction bases not matched to a gene: 3. Here the CDR3 reads CASSQGPSGTYEQYF. The DNA for the CDR3 is TGCGCCAGCAGCCAAGGGCCTAGCGGGACCTACGAGCAGTACTTC.

For this clone: Other DNA sequences in the sample encode the same CDR3. The chain links TRBV6-1 to TRBJ2-7; 9 bases are a match to TRBD1. Per the germline V gene, CDR1 is MNHNS and CDR2 is SASEGT. Trimming at V came to 8 bases and at J to 5 bases, leaving 7 bases not matched to a gene. The CDR3 covers 13 residues. Written as DNA, the CDR3 is TGTGCCAGCGGGACAGGGAATCCCCACGAGCAGTACTTC. Translating gives CASGTGNPHEQYF.

The V gene is TRBV13, the J gene TRBJ2-7; 9 bases align to TRBD2. Losses at the gene ends were 7 bases for V and 2 bases for J; bases not matched to a gene: 6. CDR1 PRHDT and CDR2 FYEKMQ come from the germline V gene (reference sequence). The CDR3 is 14 amino acids. Written as DNA, the CDR3 is TGTGCCAGCACCCCAAGCGGGAGGCCCTACGAGCAGTACTTC. It is translated as CASTPSGRPYEQYF.

The rearrangement uses TRBV2 and TRBJ2-5; 9 bases align to TRBD2. The J segment lost 3 bases and the V segment lost 2 bases, leaving 10 bases of the junction unmatched. CDR1 and CDR2 (germline): SNHLY, FYNNEI. CDR3 size: 17 residues. CDR3 nucleotide sequence: TGTGCCAGCAGTGAAAGGGATTTGGCTAGCGGGGAAGAGACCCAGTACTTC. Protein sequence: CASSERDLASGEETQYF.

V is TRBV15 and J is TRBJ1-1; tentative D call: TRBD1 (5 bases). Per germline, CDR1 LNHNV and CDR2 YYDKDF (reference sequence). This CDR3 has 15 amino acids. The germline V and J ends were trimmed by 3 bases and 0 bases, with 11 bases remaining between them. The CDR3 reads CATSSVGRLNTEAFF. In DNA, the CDR3 is TGTGCCACCAGCAGCGTGGGACGGTTGAACACTGAAGCTTTCTTT.

The chain couples TRBV13 to TRBJ2-3, with D perhaps TRBD2 (6 bases). Germline values: CDR1 PRHDT, CDR2 FYEKMQ (reference sequence). V was cut by 9 bases and J by 0 bases, with 16 bases left in between. The CDR3 runs to 15 residues. The DNA for the CDR3 is TGTGCCAGTTTTCGGGCTAGCGCTAGCACAGATACGCAGTATTTT. Translated, it gives CASFRASASTDTQYF.